This paragraph reports one T cell receptor (beta chain). This sample was taken from a study of T-cell reconstitution after alpha-beta-depleted transplantation in children. For TCRbeta, the library was prepared with unique molecular identifiers. TCRdb reanalysed the PCR reads using MiXCR and keeps one entry per CDR3 protein. Of some 550,000 distinct CDR3 sequences in the sample, around 20% were seen once. This CDR3 contains 15 residues. Germline CDR1 SEHNR, CDR2 FQNEAQ (reference sequence). The V gene lost 4 bases and the J gene lost 4 bases, with 13 bases spanning the gap. The sequenced sample was PBMCs from the stem cell graft donor, obtained from the stem cell graft. This TCR was recovered from a human donor who donated a stem cell graft to a child with acute lymphoblastic leukemia. V is TRBV7-9 and J is TRBJ1-4; TRBD1 might be the D (5 bases). The CDR3 protein is CASSSSTELNEKLFF. CDR3 bases: TGTGCCAGCAGCTCGTCGACAGAACTTAATGAAAAACTGTTTTTT.